This T cell receptor beta chain appears in the sequencing data of a study of tumor and adjacent non-tumor tissue in lung cancer. Study-level information: Aged roughly 31 to 76 years, patients included nine to ten men and 5 women with stage I to III disease. Approximately 4 million productive TCRbeta reads were obtained per sample on average.

The CDR3 extends over 13 amino acids. CDR1 is SGHDN and CDR2 is FVKESK in the germline V gene. A modified ARM-PCR protocol with three rounds of nested PCR amplified TCRbeta. MiXCR, applied by TCRdb to the multiplex PCR reads, yields one record per CDR3 protein. The profile shows some 71,000 distinct CDR3 sequences, approximately 77% of them singletons. RNA was extracted from bulk tissue without any cell sorting. As to this clonotype: Its target is unknown. The junction differs from germline at one of its ends, possibly a read error.

Study-level points and caveats: Compared with tumor, normal lung showed significantly lower TCR diversity.

The origin of this receptor is a woman aged 40 to 50 with non-small cell lung cancer. The specimen sequenced was lung tumor tissue. The chain employs TRBV14 and TRBJ2-3, with a tentative D call TRBD1 (6 bases). The CDR3 nucleotides read TGTGCCAGCAGGCAAGGCCGGACAGATACGCGGTGTTTT. This translates into CASRQGRTDTRCF.